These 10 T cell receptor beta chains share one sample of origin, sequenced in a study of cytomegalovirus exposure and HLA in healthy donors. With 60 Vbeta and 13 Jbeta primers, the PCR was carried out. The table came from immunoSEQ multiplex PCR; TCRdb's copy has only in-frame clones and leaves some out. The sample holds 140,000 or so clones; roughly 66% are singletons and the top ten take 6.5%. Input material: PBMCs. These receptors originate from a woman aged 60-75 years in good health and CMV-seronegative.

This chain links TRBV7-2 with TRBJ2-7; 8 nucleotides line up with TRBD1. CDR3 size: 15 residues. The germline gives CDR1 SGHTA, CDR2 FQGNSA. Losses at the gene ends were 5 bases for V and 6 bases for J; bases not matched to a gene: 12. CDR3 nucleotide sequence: TGTGCCAGCAGCCTCGGAGGGCAGGGGGCGGCCGAGCAGTACTTC. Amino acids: CASSLGGQGAAEQYF. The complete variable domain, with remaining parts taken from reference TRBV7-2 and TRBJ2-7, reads GAGVSQSPSNKVTEKGKDVELRCDPISGHTALYWYRQSLGQGLEFLIYFQGNSAPDKSGLPSDRFSAERTGGSVSTLTIQRTQQEDSAVYLCASSLGGQGAAEQYFGPGTRLTVT.

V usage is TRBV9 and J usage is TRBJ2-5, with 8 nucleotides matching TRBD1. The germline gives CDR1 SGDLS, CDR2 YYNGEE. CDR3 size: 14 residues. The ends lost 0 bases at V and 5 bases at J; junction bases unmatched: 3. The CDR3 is CASSVGAGGETQYF. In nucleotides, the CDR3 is TGTGCCAGCAGCGTAGGGGCAGGGGGCGAGACCCAGTACTTC.

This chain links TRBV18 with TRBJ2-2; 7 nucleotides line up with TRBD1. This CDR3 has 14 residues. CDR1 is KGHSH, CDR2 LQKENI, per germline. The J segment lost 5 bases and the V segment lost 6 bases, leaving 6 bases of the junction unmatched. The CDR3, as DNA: TGTGCCAGCTCCGAGGGACAGCTTACCGGGGAGCTGTTTTTT. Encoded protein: CASSEGQLTGELFF.

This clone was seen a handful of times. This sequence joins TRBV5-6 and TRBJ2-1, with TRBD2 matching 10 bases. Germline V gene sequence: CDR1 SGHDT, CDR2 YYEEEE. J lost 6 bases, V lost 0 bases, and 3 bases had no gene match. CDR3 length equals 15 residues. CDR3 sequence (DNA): TGTGCCAGCAGCTTGGGGGCTAGCGGGAGCAATGAGCAGTTCTTC. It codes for CASSLGASGSNEQFF.

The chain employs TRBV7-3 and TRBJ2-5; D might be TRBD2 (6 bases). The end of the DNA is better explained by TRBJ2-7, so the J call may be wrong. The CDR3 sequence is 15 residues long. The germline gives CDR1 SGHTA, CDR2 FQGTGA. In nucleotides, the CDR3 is TGTGCCAGCAGCTCATCAAGACTAGTTCCTTACGAGCAGTACTTC. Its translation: CASSSSRLVPYEQYF.

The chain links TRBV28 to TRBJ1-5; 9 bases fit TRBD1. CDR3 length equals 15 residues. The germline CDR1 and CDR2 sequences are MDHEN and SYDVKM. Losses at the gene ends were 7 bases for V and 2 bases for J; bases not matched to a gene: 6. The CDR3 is CASTTGGAGNQPQHF. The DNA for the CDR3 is TGTGCCAGCACCACAGGGGGCGCCGGCAATCAGCCCCAGCATTTT. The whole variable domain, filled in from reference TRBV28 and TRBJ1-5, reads DVKVTQSSRYLVKRTGEKVFLECVQDMDHENMFWYRQDPGLGLRLIYFSYDVKMKEKGDIPEGYSVSREKKERFSLILESASTNQTSMYLCASTTGGAGNQPQHFGDGTRLSIL.

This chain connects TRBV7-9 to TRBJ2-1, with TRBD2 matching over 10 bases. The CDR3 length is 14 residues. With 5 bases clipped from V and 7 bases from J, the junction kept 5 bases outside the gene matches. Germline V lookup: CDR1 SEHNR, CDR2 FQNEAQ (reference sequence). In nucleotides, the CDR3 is TGTGCCAGCAGCCGGGGACTAGCGACTAATGAGCAGTTCTTC. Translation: CASSRGLATNEQFF. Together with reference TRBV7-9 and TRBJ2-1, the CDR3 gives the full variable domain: DTGVSQNPRHKITKRGQNVTFRCDPISEHNRLYWYRQTLGQGPEFLTYFQNEAQLEKSRLLSDRFSAERPKGSFSTLEIQRTEQGDSAMYLCASSRGLATNEQFFGPGTRLTVL.

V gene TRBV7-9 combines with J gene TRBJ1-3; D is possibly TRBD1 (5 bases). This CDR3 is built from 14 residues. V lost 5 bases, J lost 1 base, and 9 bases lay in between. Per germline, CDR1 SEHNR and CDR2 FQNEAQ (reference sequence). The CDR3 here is CASSGTGSGNTIYF. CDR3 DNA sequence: TGTGCCAGCAGCGGAACAGGTTCTGGAAACACCATATATTTT.

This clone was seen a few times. Here the CDR3 reads CASSRGTIKETQYF. The DNA of the CDR3 is TGTGCCAGCAGCCGGGGGACTATAAAAGAGACCCAGTACTTC. J is TRBJ2-5 and V is TRBV6-5; 7 nucleotides align to TRBD2. Germline V CDR1 and CDR2: MNHEY, SVGAGI. V trimming: 6 bases; J trimming: 3 bases; junction bases outside the gene matches: 7. The CDR3 totals 14 residues.

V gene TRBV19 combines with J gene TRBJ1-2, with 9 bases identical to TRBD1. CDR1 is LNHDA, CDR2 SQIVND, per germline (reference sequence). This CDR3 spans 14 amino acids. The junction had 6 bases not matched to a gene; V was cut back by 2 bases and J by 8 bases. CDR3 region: CASSINRGLGGYTF. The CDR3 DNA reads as TGTGCCAGTAGTATAAACAGGGGGCTAGGAGGCTACACCTTC. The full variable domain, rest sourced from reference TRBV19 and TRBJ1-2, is DGGITQSPKYLFRKEGQNVTLSCEQNLNHDAMYWYRQDPGQGLRLIYYSQIVNDFQKGDIAEGYSVSREKKESFPLTVTSAQKNPTAFYLCASSINRGLGGYTFGSGTRLTVV.